These T cell receptor beta chains were read from a single sample in a study of shared clonotypes between healthy human individuals. Libraries were prepared by immunoSEQ multiplex PCR; TCRdb keeps only in-frame clonotypes and omits some of them. Seen here are roughly 120,000 clones, around 73% observed once, and the top ten hold approximately 25%. The source material was memory CD8+ T cells sorted from blood. Source of these receptors: a woman aged 25 to 45 in good health. Each CDR3 is given with its conserved first and last residue. The D gene is left open where the match is weak. Size values are once, few and many counts, or a class for expanded clones, and some rows have none.

V gene	J gene	clone size	D gene	CDR3 length	CDR3 DNA	CDR3 protein
TRBV14	TRBJ2-2	NA	TRBD1	17	TGTGCCAGCAGCCAACAGACAGGGGGGATTCATGGCGGGGAGCTGTTTTTT	CASSQQTGGIHGGELFF
TRBV6-4	TRBJ2-5	NA	NA	14	TGTGCCAGCACCCCCTGGCGGGAAATAGAGACCCAGTACTTC	CASTPWREIETQYF
TRBV28	TRBJ1-4	NA	TRBD1	15	TGTGCCAGCAGTTCACCGGGACAGGGTCGGGAAAAACTGTTTTTT	CASSSPGQGREKLFF
TRBV28	TRBJ1-5	NA	NA	16	TGTGCCAGCAGTGGACTGGGACACCCAAGCAATCAGCCCCAGCATTTT	CASSGLGHPSNQPQHF
TRBV28	TRBJ1-1	NA	NA	17	TGTGCCAGCAGCGCGGGATCCCAGAACCCCATGAACACTGAAGCTTTCTTT	CASSAGSQNPMNTEAFF
TRBV7-9	TRBJ2-1	NA	NA	14	TGTGCCAGCAGCCCGACGCCTGGATTCAATGAGCAGTTCTTC	CASSPTPGFNEQFF
TRBV10-3	TRBJ1-5	NA	NA	12	TGTGCCACGAGCGGGGCCCATCAGCCCCAGCATTTT	CATSGAHQPQHF
TRBV5-5	TRBJ1-1	NA	NA	13	TGTGCCAGCAGCTTGGGGGGGTTTACTGAAGCTTTCTTT	CASSLGGFTEAFF
TRBV19	TRBJ2-1	few	TRBD2	15	TGTGCCAGTAGTCCGCGTAGCGGGATCTACAATGAGCAGTTCTTC	CASSPRSGIYNEQFF
TRBV7-6	TRBJ2-5	NA	TRBD2	17	TGTGCCAGCAGCTTAGGACTAGCGGGACTGTTGTCGGGGACCCAGTACTTC	CASSLGLAGLLSGTQYF
TRBV29-1	TRBJ2-1	NA	TRBD2	15	TGCAGCGTTGAAGGAGGGACTAGCCCCTACAATGAGCAGTTCTTC	CSVEGGTSPYNEQFF
TRBV28	TRBJ2-7	NA	TRBD1	15	TGTGCCAGCAGTTTTCTTACAGGGGACTCCTACGAGCAGTACTTC	CASSFLTGDSYEQYF
TRBV7-3	TRBJ2-2	many	NA	13	TGTGCCAGCAGCCCCGGGTACGCCGGGGAGCTGTTTTTT	CASSPGYAGELFF
TRBV25-1	TRBJ2-5	NA	TRBD2	16	TGTGCCAGCAGTGAACTAGCGGGAGGGCCAGGGGAGACCCAGTACTTC	CASSELAGGPGETQYF
TRBV28	TRBJ1-5	NA	NA	15	TGTGCCAGCAGGACCGATACAACCCCGAATCAGCCCCAGCATTTT	CASRTDTTPNQPQHF
TRBV6-1	TRBJ2-1	NA	TRBD2	15	TGTGCCAGCAGTGAACAACTAGCGGGAGGTTTTGAGCAGTTCTTC	CASSEQLAGGFEQFF
TRBV19	TRBJ1-2	NA	NA	13	TGTGCCAGTAGTTATGCGGCTGTCTATGGCTACACCTTC	CASSYAAVYGYTF
TRBV15	TRBJ2-7	NA	TRBD2	15	TGTGCCACCAGCAGAGGACTAAGCGGGAGCGGCGAGCAGTACTTC	CATSRGLSGSGEQYF
TRBV9	TRBJ2-7	NA	TRBD2	16	TGTGCCAGCAGCGTCTTAGCGGGGCACCCCCCCTACGAGCAGTACTTC	CASSVLAGHPPYEQYF
TRBV5-4	TRBJ2-5	NA	TRBD1	14	TGTGCCAGCAGCTCCCAAAGGGGGCCGGGGACCCAGTACTTC	CASSSQRGPGTQYF
TRBV7-9	TRBJ2-5	NA	TRBD2	18	TGTGCCAGCAGCTTAGTACTAGCGGGAGTTTTCGGGCAAGAGACCCAGTACTTC	CASSLVLAGVFGQETQYF
TRBV6-4	TRBJ2-2	medium-sized	TRBD2	15	TGTGCCAGCAGTGAGACTAGCGGGAGTACCGGGGAGCTGTTTTTT	CASSETSGSTGELFF
TRBV13	TRBJ2-7	NA	TRBD2	14	TGTGCCAGCAGCTCCTGGACTAGCTTCTACGAGCAGTACTTC	CASSSWTSFYEQYF
TRBV5-4	TRBJ2-1	NA	NA	13	TGTGCCAGCAGCTCAAGCGGGCTCAATGAGCAGTTCTTC	CASSSSGLNEQFF
TRBV11-2	TRBJ1-1	once	TRBD1	14	TGTGCCAGCAGCCCGATTACAGGGGGTATTGAAGCTTTCTTT	CASSPITGGIEAFF
TRBV10-2	TRBJ1-5	NA	NA	14	TGCGCCAGCAGTCCCGGACGGCAGGGACAGCCCCAGCATTTT	CASSPGRQGQPQHF
TRBV15	TRBJ2-1	many	TRBD2	17	TGTGCCACCAGCAGACCTCAGCGGGAGGGCTCCTACAATGAGCAGTTCTTC	CATSRPQREGSYNEQFF
TRBV27	TRBJ2-3	few	NA	13	TGTGCCAGCAGTTACACTAGCACAGATACGCAGTATTTT	CASSYTSTDTQYF